This TCR beta chain was sequenced in a study of cytomegalovirus exposure and HLA in healthy donors. Study background: The approximately 110 validation repertoires, a later analysis reported, used the same platform as the approximately 670 first-cohort repertoires.

Clones were sequenced by immunoSEQ multiplex PCR, and TCRdb holds only the in-frame ones, with some missing. The table shows 200,000 to 250,000 clones, with over 75% occurring only once. V dropped 8 bases and J dropped 0 bases, with 17 bases sitting between them. The CDR3 runs 15 residues. The V gene's germline CDR1 is WSHSY and CDR2 SAAADI. The donors were members of the roughly 130-subject validation cohort (separate from the approximately 670-subject first cohort). Regarding the study as a whole: In vitro testing confirmed a few CMV-associated chains as specific for CMV antigens. Many donors shared some public TCRs, even though most TCR sequences were rare.

This clone was detected once. Its target is unknown. This receptor was taken from a woman between 18 and 29 years old in good health and CMV-seropositive. Sequencing input: PBMCs. The rearrangement links TRBV10-2 to TRBJ2-7; tentatively, D is TRBD1 (5 bases). CDR3 sequence: CASLNRRPSSYEQYF. CDR3 in DNA: TGCGCCAGCTTGAACAGGCGCCCGAGCTCCTACGAGCAGTACTTC.